These T cell receptor beta chains were read from a single sample in a study of CD8 T cells in Susac syndrome. TCRdb analysed the immunoSEQ multiplex PCR reads with MiXCR anew, one entry per CDR3 protein. The sample has 200,000 to 300,000 distinct CDR3 sequences, around 93% seen once. The source material was CD4+ T cells from PBMCs. The receptors originated from a human donor with multiple sclerosis. CDR3s include the opening cysteine and the closing phenylalanine or tryptophan. D genes are given only for firm matches. Some rows mark clone size as missing; the rest say once, few, many or name a class of expanded clone.

v_gene	d_gene	j_gene	abundance	CDR3aa	CDR3nt
TRBV7-6	-	TRBJ1-2	once	CASSPNTGLGGYTF	TGTGCCAGCAGCCCTAACACAGGGCTGGGTGGCTACACCTTC
TRBV10-2	-	TRBJ1-6	once	CASNERHGNSPLHF	TGCGCCAGCAACGAACGGCACGGGAATTCACCCCTCCACTTT
TRBV12-3/TRBV12-4	-	TRBJ2-2	-	CASSLASFTGELFF	TGTGCCAGCAGTTTAGCGAGCTTCACCGGGGAGCTGTTTTTT
TRBV29-1	TRBD1	TRBJ1-1	once	CSVDNLGQSTEAFF	TGCAGCGTTGATAATCTGGGACAGAGCACTGAAGCTTTCTTT
TRBV3-1	-	TRBJ2-7	-	CASSQDRGSYEQYF	TGTGCCAGCAGCCAAGACAGGGGCTCCTACGAGCAGTACTTC
TRBV6-1	-	TRBJ1-2	-	CATYRGSAGLISNYGYTF	TGTGCCACCTATAGGGGGTCAGCTGGTCTGATTAGCAACTATGGCTACACCTTC
TRBV5-1	-	TRBJ1-2	-	CASSLVGGGYTF	TGCGCCAGCAGCTTGGTCGGGGGTGGCTACACCTTC
TRBV14	-	TRBJ1-1	-	CASSQVGKNTEAFF	TGTGCCAGCAGCCAAGTAGGAAAGAACACTGAAGCTTTCTTT
TRBV5-1	-	TRBJ2-6	-	CASSWGGSASGANVLTF	TGCGCCAGCAGCTGGGGCGGGTCGGCTTCTGGGGCCAACGTCCTGACTTTC
TRBV2	-	TRBJ2-7	-	CASSAASYEQYF	TGTGCCAGCAGTGCCGCCTCCTACGAGCAGTACTTC
TRBV6-1	-	TRBJ2-1	-	CASSELRGPYNEQFF	TGTGCCAGCAGTGAACTGAGGGGCCCGTACAATGAGCAGTTCTTC
TRBV9	TRBD1	TRBJ1-1	-	CASSAWTGNTEAFF	TGTGCCAGCAGCGCCTGGACAGGGAACACTGAAGCTTTCTTT
TRBV5-1	TRBD2	TRBJ2-5	-	CASSLEVAGGKETQYF	TGCGCCAGCAGCTTGGAAGTAGCGGGAGGGAAAGAGACCCAGTACTTC
TRBV12-3/TRBV12-4	TRBD1	TRBJ1-1	-	CASSAWDRGRNTEAFF	TGTGCCAGCAGCGCCTGGGACAGGGGACGGAACACTGAAGCTTTCTTT
TRBV7-9	TRBD1	TRBJ1-1	once	CASSLAATGGLNTEAFF	TGTGCCAGCAGCTTAGCAGCGACAGGGGGTCTGAACACTGAAGCTTTCTTT
TRBV7-9	-	TRBJ1-4	-	CASSLDHGEKLFF	TGTGCCAGCAGCTTAGATCACGGGGAAAAACTGTTTTTT
TRBV4-1	TRBD1	TRBJ2-6	-	CASSQGSGGAPSGANVLTF	TGCGCCAGCAGCCAGGGGTCAGGGGGCGCACCTTCTGGGGCCAACGTCCTGACTTTC
TRBV28	TRBD1	TRBJ1-1	-	CASSPLGQGGSLRTEAFF	TGTGCCAGCAGTCCCCTAGGACAGGGTGGATCCTTGCGGACTGAAGCTTTCTTT
TRBV7-9	TRBD2	TRBJ2-3	-	CASSFGAGGLTDTQYF	TGTGCCAGCAGCTTCGGAGCGGGGGGTCTCACAGATACGCAGTATTTT
TRBV28	TRBD1	TRBJ2-2	-	CASSTTGGVSTGELFF	TGTGCCAGCAGCACAACAGGGGGCGTTAGTACCGGGGAGCTGTTTTTT
TRBV29-1	-	TRBJ2-3	-	CSVVSPDTQYF	TGCAGCGTTGTTTCCCCAGATACGCAGTATTTT
TRBV28	TRBD1	TRBJ2-3	-	CASSFGQGGSDTQYF	TGTGCCAGCAGTTTTGGACAGGGTGGTTCAGATACGCAGTATTTT
TRBV14	-	TRBJ1-2	-	CASSPVSVGGYTF	TGTGCCAGCAGCCCAGTTTCGGTTGGAGGCTACACCTTC
TRBV5-6	-	TRBJ2-1	-	CASSGTPPREFF	TGTGCCAGCAGCGGGACTCCCCCCCGAGAATTCTTC
TRBV5-1	-	TRBJ1-1	-	CASSSGTGLNTEAFF	TGCGCCAGCAGCTCGGGAACAGGGCTGAACACTGAAGCTTTCTTT
TRBV3-1	-	TRBJ1-2	-	CASSQEGRDHGYTF	TGTGCCAGCAGCCAAGAAGGCAGGGATCATGGCTACACCTTC
TRBV10-2	-	TRBJ2-7	-	CASSGVSYEQYF	TGCGCCAGCAGCGGCGTCTCCTACGAGCAGTACTTC
TRBV29-1	TRBD1	TRBJ2-1	-	CSVGQGARNEQFF	TGCAGCGTTGGGCAGGGGGCGAGGAATGAGCAGTTCTTC
TRBV29-1	-	TRBJ1-2	-	CSVTDARGYGYTF	TGCAGCGTTACCGACGCCCGGGGCTATGGCTACACCTTC
TRBV6-6	-	TRBJ2-1	-	CASSYGAYNEQFF	TGTGCCAGCAGTTATGGGGCGTACAATGAGCAGTTCTTC
TRBV15	-	TRBJ1-4	-	CASAAGFNEKLFF	TGTGCCTCGGCGGCGGGGTTTAATGAAAAACTGTTTTTT
TRBV28	-	TRBJ2-4	-	CASSPTPQQLAKNIQYF	TGTGCCAGCAGTCCAACCCCCCAACAGCTAGCCAAAAACATTCAGTACTTC
TRBV6-6	-	TRBJ1-2	-	CASIEGGTNYGYTF	TGTGCCAGCATCGAGGGGGGCACGAACTATGGCTACACCTTC
TRBV4-2	-	TRBJ1-2	-	CASSQDFGQGGYGYTF	TGTGCCAGCAGCCAAGATTTTGGGCAGGGAGGTTACGGCTACACCTTC
TRBV2	TRBD2	TRBJ2-3	-	CASSEGGLADTQYF	TGTGCCAGCAGTGAAGGAGGACTAGCGGATACGCAGTATTTT
TRBV4-1	-	TRBJ2-7	once	CASSQDQYEQYF	TGCGCCAGCAGCCAAGATCAGTACGAGCAGTACTTC
TRBV24-1	-	TRBJ1-4	-	CATSDSGLNEKLFF	TGTGCCACCAGTGATTCAGGTCTTAATGAAAAACTGTTTTTT
TRBV27	-	TRBJ2-7	-	CATQTGSPGEQYF	TGTGCCACCCAAACCGGGTCTCCGGGTGAGCAGTACTTC